The 13 T cell receptor beta chains presented below share a single source sample, sequenced in a study of identifying expanded T cells in peripheral blood. Data came from immunoSEQ multiplex PCR; TCRdb stores just in-frame clones and leaves some out. This sample has around 130,000 clones, with roughly 90% found just once. The specimen sequenced was blood. Receptor source: a person aged 18-70 years in good health.

Turning to this clone: Other DNA sequences of this sample code for an identical CDR3. V is TRBV7-3 and J is TRBJ1-1; D gene ambiguous. V shed 2 bases and J shed 1 base, with 5 bases lying between them. CDR3 size: 13 residues. Germline V CDR1 and CDR2: SGHTA, FQGTGA. The CDR3 region has the DNA TGTGCCAGCAGCTTAGAGGCGAACACTGAAGCTTTCTTT. This gives the protein CASSLEANTEAFF.

The table lists this clone with a count of one. The V and J genes are TRBV20-1 and TRBJ1-1, with D unresolved. Germline CDR1 and CDR2: DFQATT and SNEGSKA (reference sequence). Trimming left V 8 bases short and J 6 bases short, with 13 bases between. The CDR3 has 11 residues. The CDR3 loop reads CSPGFVAEAFF. The CDR3 coding sequence is TGCAGTCCGGGGTTTGTCGCTGAAGCTTTCTTT.

This clone is a singleton in its sample. The rearrangement joins TRBV4-1 to TRBJ2-3, with TRBD2 matching over 9 bases. The CDR3 is 17 amino acids. The J segment lost 1 base and the V segment lost 2 bases, leaving 7 bases of the junction unmatched. The germline V gene has CDR1 MGHRA and CDR2 YSYEKL. The CDR3 loop is CASSQRSSGSGTDTQYF. DNA of the CDR3: TGCGCCAGCAGCCAACGGAGTAGCGGGAGTGGCACAGATACGCAGTATTTT.

The chain couples TRBV5-1 to TRBJ2-3, with unresolved D. Germline-derived CDR1 and CDR2 are SGHRS and YFSETQ. The CDR3 has 15 amino acids. Trimming took 2 bases from V and 2 from J, leaving 12 bases between them. This chain's CDR3 is CASSFRPESTDTQYF. CDR3 nucleotides: TGCGCCAGCAGCTTTCGTCCCGAATCCACAGATACGCAGTATTTT.

The rearrangement joins TRBV9 to TRBJ1-3; the D is unclear. CDR1 is SGDLS, CDR2 YYNGEE, per germline. The CDR3 runs 16 residues. Trimming removed 2 bases at V and 0 bases at J, with 12 bases between. The CDR3 sequence: CASSVDLRLSGNTIYF. CDR3 nucleotides: TGTGCCAGCAGCGTGGACTTGCGGCTCTCTGGAAACACCATATATTTT.

The rearrangement links TRBV19 to TRBJ2-7; no reliable D call. The CDR3 spans 13 residues. V was clipped by 3 bases and J by 5 bases, with 11 bases between them. In germline, CDR1 is LNHDA, CDR2 SQIVND (reference sequence). As DNA, the CDR3 is TGTGCCAGTAGTATTCCGGGTTCCCACGAGCAGTACTTC. It specifies CASSIPGSHEQYF.

The CDR3 loop reads CASSIPTGPPYEQYF. CDR3 nucleotides: TGTGCCAGCAGTATCCCGACAGGGCCCCCCTACGAGCAGTACTTC. The V call is TRBV28, the J call TRBJ2-7; 7 bases match TRBD1. The trim removed 5 bases at V and 2 bases at J, leaving 9 bases unmatched. Looked up from germline, CDR1 is MDHEN and CDR2 is SYDVKM. The CDR3 runs 15 residues.

The chain carries TRBV11-2 and TRBJ2-2, with 7 bases fitting TRBD2. The ends lost 5 bases at V and 6 bases at J; junction bases unmatched: 9. CDR3 size: 15 residues. The germline V gene has CDR1 SGHAT and CDR2 FQNNGV. The DNA for the CDR3 is TGTGCCAGCAGCAAACTAGCGAGTGGGGCCGGGGAGCTGTTTTTT. The encoded protein is CASSKLASGAGELFF.

This clone was detected once. This chain links TRBV5-6 with TRBJ1-2; perhaps TRBD1 as D (5 bases). V was clipped by 2 bases and J by 6 bases, with 17 bases between them. The CDR3 runs to 15 residues. Germline CDR1 and CDR2: SGHDT and YYEEEE. CDR3 coding DNA: TGTGCCAGCAGCTTAAACCAGGGAATAGTCCATGGCTACACCTTC. Encoded protein: CASSLNQGIVHGYTF.

The chain joins TRBV7-6 to TRBJ2-1, with D perhaps matching TRBD1 or TRBD2 (6 bases each). This CDR3 spans 15 amino acids. Germline-derived CDR1 and CDR2 are SGHVS and FNYEAQ. V shed 5 bases and J shed 5 bases, with 16 bases lying between them. The CDR3 DNA reads as TGTGCCAGCAGCCTCGGAGGGGGGCAAGACAATGAGCAGTTCTTC. It codes for CASSLGGGQDNEQFF.

V and J are TRBV25-1 and TRBJ1-6; possibly TRBD1 for D (5 bases). Germline V gene data show CDR1 as MGHDK and CDR2 as SYGVNS. The V end lost 7 bases, the J end lost 7 bases, and 17 bases lay between the germline ends. This CDR3 is built from 15 residues. The CDR3 loop reads CASTFGDLKNSPLHF. The CDR3 DNA sequence: TGTGCCAGCACATTTGGGGACCTCAAGAATTCACCCCTCCACTTT.

The chain carries TRBV4-1 and TRBJ1-2, with no clear D. Germline values: CDR1 MGHRA, CDR2 YSYEKL. Trimming stripped 1 base from V and 2 bases from J, with 8 bases between. The CDR3 is 14 amino acids. CDR3 DNA sequence: TGCGCCAGCAGCCAAGTTGTGCTAAACTATGGCTACACCTTC. This gives the protein CASSQVVLNYGYTF.

This sequence joins TRBV9 and TRBJ2-3; a weak D match, TRBD1 (6 bases). CDR3 length: 15 residues. In germline, CDR1 is SGDLS, CDR2 YYNGEE. Trimming pared 5 bases from V and 3 bases from J, leaving 16 bases between. In nucleotides, the CDR3 is TGTGCCAGCAGTGCCCAGGGGCACCCTACAGATACGCAGTATTTT. It translates to CASSAQGHPTDTQYF.